These 31 T cell receptor beta chains originate from one sample sequenced in a study of blood T cells in healthy people across ages. A second PCR of 7 to 11 cycles used a sample-barcoded 5' primer and a J-beta primer mix. TCRdb re-called the 5' RACE reads with MiXCR, one entry per CDR3 protein. Altogether some 760,000 distinct CDR3 sequences are present, approximately 25% being singletons, with the ten largest covering 9.4%. These same records also appear under a second study, on T cells of mothers and their children.

The sample taken for sequencing was blood. Receptors were obtained from a boy aged 5-17 years in good health.

The chain couples TRBV12-3 or TRBV12-4 to TRBJ1-2, with D tentatively TRBD1 (5 bases). The CDR3 consists of 14 residues. V lost 2 bases and J 6 bases, leaving 13 bases between the germline ends. The CDR3 coding sequence is TGTGCCAGCAGTTTACTTAGAGGGGTCGATGGCTACACCTTC. This encodes CASSLLRGVDGYTF.

This clonotype showed up just a few times. The junction does not match germline at one end; this may be a read error. The rearrangement joins TRBV5-1 to TRBJ2-5, with 10 nucleotides matching TRBD2. The germline V gene encodes CDR1 SGHRS and CDR2 YFSETQ. This CDR3 region has 13 residues. DNA for the CDR3: TGCACCAGCAGTTTTCTAGCGGGGGATACCCAGTACTTC. Protein product: CTSSFLAGDTQYF.

This clonotype has only a few counts. The rearrangement links TRBV12-5 to TRBJ2-3, with D perhaps TRBD2 (5 bases). The CDR3 has 13 amino acids. Germline loops: CDR1 LGHNT, CDR2 FRNRAP. V was shortened by 1 base and J by 3 bases, with 5 bases between the two germline ends. This CDR3 reads CASGLGETDTQYF. CDR3 coding DNA: TGTGCTAGTGGTTTGGGGGAGACAGATACGCAGTATTTT.

As for this clonotype: A read error may account for a junction end that differs from germline. The rearrangement uses TRBV24-1 and TRBJ2-1; D is possibly TRBD1 (6 bases). There are 14 residues in the CDR3. In germline, CDR1 is KGHDR, CDR2 SFDVKD. CDR3 DNA: TGTGCCGCCAGTGACCCGGGACAAGGGGGTGAGCAGTTCTTC. This encodes CAASDPGQGGEQFF.

This clonotype showed up just a few times. The chain joins TRBV7-2 to TRBJ2-7, with 8 nucleotides matching TRBD1. Germline CDR1 and CDR2: SGHTA and FQGNSA. CDR3 length: 15 residues. The junction had 12 bases not matched to a gene; V was cut back by 5 bases and J by 6 bases. For the CDR3, the DNA is TGTGCCAGCAGCCCGCTGACAGGGGCCCCCCTCGAGCAGTACTTC. It translates to CASSPLTGAPLEQYF.

This clonotype turned up a few times. This chain links TRBV28 with TRBJ2-4, with D unresolved. The V gene's germline CDR1 is MDHEN and CDR2 SYDVKM. The V gene lost 7 bases and the J gene lost 2 bases, with 12 bases spanning the gap. This CDR3 contains 14 residues. CDR3 sequence: CASKGIGSKNIQYF. The CDR3 nucleotides read TGTGCCAGCAAAGGGATCGGGTCCAAAAACATTCAGTACTTC.

This clonotype was found a few times. The CDR3 DNA follows: TGTGCCAGCAGCCAATTGGGAGGTCACAATGAGCAGTTCTTC. The encoded protein is CASSQLGGHNEQFF. This rearrangement joins TRBV3-1 to TRBJ2-1; D might be TRBD2 (6 bases). CDR3 size: 14 residues. The V end was cut by 2 bases, the J end by 5 bases, with 10 bases between. CDR1 and CDR2 from the germline V gene are LGHDT and YNNKEL (reference sequence).

The chain couples TRBV29-1 to TRBJ1-1; TRBD1 matches 7 bases. This CDR3 has 12 residues. Germline lookup yields CDR1 SQVTM and CDR2 ANQGSEA. Germline trimming cut 7 bases from V and 2 bases from J; bases unmatched to any gene: 4. CDR3 in amino acids: CSGNRGNTEAFF. CDR3 DNA sequence: TGCAGCGGTAACAGGGGTAACACTGAAGCTTTCTTT.

This clonotype has more than one count but fewer than ten. V gene TRBV29-1 combines with J gene TRBJ1-3, with D unresolved. The germline CDR1 and CDR2 sequences are SQVTM and ANQGSEA. The length of the CDR3 is 12 residues. V was shortened by 7 bases and J by 0 bases, with 7 bases between the two germline ends. CDR3 region: CSADDSGNTIYF. In nucleotides, the CDR3 is TGCAGCGCTGATGACTCTGGAAACACCATATATTTT. The full variable domain, completed using reference TRBV29-1 and TRBJ1-3, is SAVISQKPSRDICQRGTSLTIQCQVDSQVTMMFWYRQQPGQSLTLIATANQGSEATYESGFVIDKFPISRPNLTFSTLTVSNMSPEDSSIYLCSADDSGNTIYFGEGSWLTVV.

This chain joins TRBV28 and TRBJ2-5; perhaps TRBD2 as D (6 bases). The end of the DNA is better explained by TRBJ2-7, so the J call may be wrong. Germline values: CDR1 MDHEN, CDR2 SYDVKM. This CDR3 is 13 amino acids long. The CDR3 nucleotides are TGTGCCAGCGGGGACGGGAGTTCCTACGAGCAGTACTTC. Its translation is CASGDGSSYEQYF.

The gene calls are TRBV28 and TRBJ2-1; D remains ambiguous. The CDR3 covers 15 residues. V was pared by 4 bases and J by 0 bases, with 10 bases between. The germline V gene encodes CDR1 MDHEN and CDR2 SYDVKM. CDR3 coding DNA: TGTGCCAGCAGTTCACAGAAGAGCTCCTACAATGAGCAGTTCTTC. This sequence encodes CASSSQKSSYNEQFF.

The genes are TRBV7-2 and TRBJ2-7; 7 bases are shared with TRBD2. The CDR3 loop spans 14 amino acids. V lost 6 bases and J lost 3; bases outside the gene matches: 8. Per the germline V gene, CDR1 is SGHTA and CDR2 is FQGNSA. CDR3 residues: CASRPLAAGYEQYF. CDR3 DNA: TGTGCCAGCAGGCCTCTAGCGGCGGGCTACGAGCAGTACTTC.

This clonotype occurred a few times. V gene TRBV14 combines with J gene TRBJ2-1; unclear D gene. Trimming cost V 6 bases and J 1 base, with 16 bases left between them. Germline V lookup: CDR1 SGHDN, CDR2 FVKESK. The CDR3 totals 16 residues. The CDR3 DNA reads TGTGCCAGCAGTTACGACTCCATTTCTTCCTACAATGAGCAGTTCTTC. Translated: CASSYDSISSYNEQFF. Using reference TRBV14 and TRBJ2-1 for the parts outside the CDR3, the full variable domain is EAGVTQFPSHSVIEKGQTVTLRCDPISGHDNLYWYRRVMGKEIKFLLHFVKESKQDESGMPNNRFLAERTGGTYSTLKVQPAELEDSGVYFCASSYDSISSYNEQFFGPGTRLTVL.

This clonotype occurred a few times. The junction differs from germline at one of its ends, possibly a read error. The chain links TRBV7-7 to TRBJ2-3, with a possible D match to TRBD2 (6 bases). Germline values: CDR1 SSHAT, CDR2 FNYEAQ (reference sequence). This CDR3 is built from 18 residues. CDR3 region: CASSPDWRDASSTDTQYF. The CDR3 DNA is TGTGCTAGCAGCCCCGACTGGCGGGATGCGAGTAGCACAGATACGCAGTATTTT.

The chain uses TRBV7-2 and TRBJ1-3; D is perhaps TRBD1 (5 bases). The CDR3 has 16 residues. Germline V lookup: CDR1 SGHTA, CDR2 FQGNSA. The V gene lost 4 bases and the J gene lost 4 bases, with 17 bases spanning the gap. The DNA for the CDR3 is TGTGCCAGCAGCTCCTGGGGGTTTGCAGAGGGAAACACCATATATTTT. The encoded protein is CASSSWGFAEGNTIYF.

This clonotype has a count of ten or more. V gene TRBV7-2 combines with J gene TRBJ2-1; D unresolved. The CDR3 sequence is 13 residues long. Trimming cost V 0 bases and J 4 bases, with 4 bases left between them. Germline-derived CDR1 and CDR2 are SGHTA and FQGNSA. CDR3 in DNA: TGTGCCAGCAGCTTAGCAGCTTACAATGAGCAGTTCTTC. Amino acid sequence: CASSLAAYNEQFF.

This clonotype was detected a few times. The V call is TRBV7-9, the J call TRBJ1-4; D might be TRBD1 (6 bases). V lost 7 bases and J 8 bases, leaving 23 bases between the germline ends. The CDR3 extends over 16 amino acids. CDR1 is SEHNR and CDR2 is FQNEAQ in the germline V gene (reference sequence). CDR3 protein: CASTKTGGPLGEKLFF. DNA for the CDR3: TGTGCCAGCACCAAGACCGGGGGGCCCCTAGGAGAAAAACTGTTTTTT.

For the CDR3, the DNA is TGTGCCAGCAGTGTTAGCGGGGGGACCTCAGATACGCAGTATTTT. It encodes CASSVSGGTSDTQYF. The chain joins TRBV12-3 or TRBV12-4 to TRBJ2-3; 10 positions match TRBD2. The CDR3 is made up of 15 amino acids. The V segment lost 5 bases and the J segment 4 bases; nucleotides outside the gene matches: 6.

This clonotype was seen a handful of times. The chain combines TRBV29-1 with TRBJ2-4; 7 nucleotides align to TRBD1. The V segment lost 4 bases and the J segment 8 bases; nucleotides outside the gene matches: 8. CDR1 is SQVTM and CDR2 is ANQGSEA in the germline V gene. The CDR3 loop spans 13 amino acids. CDR3: CSVGTGRGDIQYF. The CDR3 region has the DNA TGCAGCGTTGGGACAGGTCGAGGGGACATTCAGTACTTC.

V usage is TRBV15 and J usage is TRBJ1-4; 8 bases map to TRBD1. The germline V gene encodes CDR1 LNHNV and CDR2 YYDKDF (reference sequence). The CDR3 loop spans 17 amino acids. Losses at the gene ends were 0 bases for V and 2 bases for J; bases not matched to a gene: 5. The CDR3 DNA is TGTGCCACCAGCAGAGATTGGCAGGGGGCGACTAATGAAAAACTGTTTTTT. Amino acids: CATSRDWQGATNEKLFF.

The chain couples TRBV27 to TRBJ2-4; D tentatively reads TRBD1 or TRBD2 (5 bases each). This CDR3 is 13 amino acids long. The ends were cut back, 10 bases at V and 7 bases at J, with 17 bases in the middle. Germline V gene data show CDR1 as MNHEY and CDR2 as SMNVEV (reference sequence). In nucleotides, the CDR3 is TGTGCCACCAGGGACGATTTGTCCAACATTCAGTACTTC. Translating gives CATRDDLSNIQYF.

This clonotype was observed a few times. The chain couples TRBV2 to TRBJ2-3, with TRBD1 identical over 7 bases. The CDR3 runs to 17 residues. Trimming cost V 2 bases and J 4 bases; bases outside gene matches: 12. CDR1 SNHLY and CDR2 FYNNEI come from the germline V gene. As DNA, the CDR3 is TGTGCCAGCAGTGAATCAGCCGGGACAGTCGTTGCAGATACGCAGTATTTT. Its translation is CASSESAGTVVADTQYF.

CDR3: CASSQEAGTKGTGNTIYF. The CDR3 DNA sequence: TGTGCCAGCAGCCAAGAGGCGGGCACTAAGGGAACTGGAAACACCATATATTTT. The rearrangement joins TRBV4-2 to TRBJ1-3; D is undetermined. V was trimmed by 0 bases and J by 2 bases, leaving 17 bases between them. Per germline, CDR1 LGHNA and CDR2 YNFKEQ. The CDR3 totals 18 residues.

This clonotype was counted only a few times. The rearrangement uses TRBV2 and TRBJ2-1; 8 bases align to TRBD2. V shed 5 bases, J shed 8 bases, and the junction held 8 bases outside the gene matches. This CDR3 has 14 residues. CDR1 is SNHLY and CDR2 is FYNNEI in the germline V gene. The CDR3 reads CASSKGAGRDEQFF. The CDR3, as DNA: TGTGCCAGCAGTAAAGGGGCCGGGAGGGATGAGCAGTTCTTC.

This clonotype has just a few counts. J is TRBJ1-1 and V is TRBV29-1; D unclear. Trimming cost V 0 bases and J 1 base, with 9 bases left between them. The CDR3 sequence is 14 residues long. Germline CDR1 reads SQVTM; CDR2 reads ANQGSEA. The CDR3, as DNA: TGCAGCGTTGAAGACTCGACGAGGAACACTGAAGCTTTCTTT. Protein: CSVEDSTRNTEAFF.

This clonotype has just a few counts. V gene TRBV6-9 combines with J gene TRBJ2-2; no clear D gene. Trimming shortened V by 10 bases and J by 5 bases, and 14 bases separated the two germline ends. This CDR3 comprises 13 residues. Germline V gene data show CDR1 as MNHGY and CDR2 as SVAAGI. The CDR3 sequence: CATAIWVTGELFF. CDR3 DNA: TGTGCCACCGCCATATGGGTAACCGGGGAGCTGTTTTTT.

This clonotype was seen only a few times. V usage is TRBV29-1 and J usage is TRBJ2-5; D perhaps matches TRBD1 (6 bases). Per germline, CDR1 SQVTM and CDR2 ANQGSEA. The length of the CDR3 is 11 residues. V was pared by 2 bases and J by 14 bases, with 15 bases between. CDR3 nucleotides: TGCAGCGTTGAATCTTCAGGGGCTCCCTACTTC. Protein sequence: CSVESSGAPYF.

The chain has TRBV7-2 and TRBJ2-3; TRBD1 might be the D (6 bases). Deletions cut 0 bases from V and 6 bases from J, with 13 bases between. The CDR3 is 15 amino acids. Germline V gene lookup returns CDR1 SGHTA and CDR2 FQGNSA. CDR3 DNA sequence: TGTGCCAGCAGCTTAGCGTCAGGGGCATCCGATACGCAGTATTTT. This encodes CASSLASGASDTQYF.

This clonotype was detected a few times. The chain couples TRBV5-1 to TRBJ1-2; 11 nucleotides agree with TRBD1. This CDR3 is built from 15 residues. In germline, CDR1 is SGHRS, CDR2 YFSETQ. The V segment lost 4 bases and the J segment 8 bases; nucleotides outside the gene matches: 10. The CDR3 sequence is CASSPGGQGARGYTF. The CDR3 coding sequence is TGCGCCAGCAGCCCGGGCGGACAGGGGGCGCGGGGCTACACCTTC.

This clonotype was seen a handful of times. Compared with germline, one end of the junction differs, possibly owing to a read error. This sequence joins TRBV5-5 and TRBJ2-7, with D maybe TRBD1 (5 bases). Germline assignment: CDR1 SGHKS and CDR2 YYEKEE (reference sequence). The CDR3 totals 14 residues. CDR3 amino acids: CASSFWQGSNEQYF. The CDR3 bases are TGTGCCAGCAGCTTCTGGCAGGGCTCCAACGAGCAGTACTTC.

This clonotype appeared a few times. J is TRBJ2-7 and V is TRBV6-2 or TRBV6-3, with 8 bases matching TRBD1. V shed 2 bases and J 3 bases; nucleotides not matched to a gene: 3. The length of the CDR3 is 14 residues. CDR1 is MNHEY and CDR2 is SVGEGT in the germline V gene. The CDR3 sequence is CASSYPGQGYEQYF. CDR3 sequence (DNA): TGTGCCAGCAGTTACCCCGGACAGGGCTACGAGCAGTACTTC.